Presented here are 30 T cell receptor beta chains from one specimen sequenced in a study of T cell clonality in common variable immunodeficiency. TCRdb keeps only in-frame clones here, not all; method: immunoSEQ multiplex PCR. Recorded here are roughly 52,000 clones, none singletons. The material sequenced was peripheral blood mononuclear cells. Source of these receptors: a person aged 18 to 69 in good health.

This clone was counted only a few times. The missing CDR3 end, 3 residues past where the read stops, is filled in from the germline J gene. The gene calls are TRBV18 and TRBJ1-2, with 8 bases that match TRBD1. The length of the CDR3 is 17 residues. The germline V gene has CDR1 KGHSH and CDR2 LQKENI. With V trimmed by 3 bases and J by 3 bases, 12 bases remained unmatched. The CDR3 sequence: CASSPTTGGDGYYGYTF. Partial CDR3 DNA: TGTGCCAGCTCACCCACTACAGGGGGTGACGGGTACTATGGC.

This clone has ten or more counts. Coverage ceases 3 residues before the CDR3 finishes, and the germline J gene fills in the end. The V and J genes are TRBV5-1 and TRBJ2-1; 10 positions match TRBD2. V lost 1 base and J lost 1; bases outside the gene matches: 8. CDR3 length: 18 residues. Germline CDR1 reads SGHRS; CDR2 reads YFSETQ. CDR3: CASSLRVAGGGSYNEQFF. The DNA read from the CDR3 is TGCGCCAGCAGCTTGAGGGTAGCGGGAGGTGGGTCCTACAATGAG.

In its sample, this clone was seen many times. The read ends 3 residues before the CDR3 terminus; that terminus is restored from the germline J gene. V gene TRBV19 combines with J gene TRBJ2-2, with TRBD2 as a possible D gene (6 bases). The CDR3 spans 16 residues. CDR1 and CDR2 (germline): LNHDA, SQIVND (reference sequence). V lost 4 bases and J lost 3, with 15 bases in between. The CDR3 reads CASSRTAGGYTGELFF. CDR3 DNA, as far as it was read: TGTGCCAGTAGTAGAACAGCCGGGGGATACACCGGGGAG.

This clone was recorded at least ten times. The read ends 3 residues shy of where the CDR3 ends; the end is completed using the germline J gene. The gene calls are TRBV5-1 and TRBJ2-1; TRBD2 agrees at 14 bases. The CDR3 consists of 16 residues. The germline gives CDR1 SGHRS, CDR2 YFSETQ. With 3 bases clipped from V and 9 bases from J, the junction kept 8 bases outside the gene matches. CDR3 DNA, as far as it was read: TGCGCCAGCAGCTCTGGGACTAGCGGGAGTCTTGTTGAG. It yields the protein CASSSGTSGSLVE. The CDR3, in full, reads CASSSGTSGSLVEQFF.

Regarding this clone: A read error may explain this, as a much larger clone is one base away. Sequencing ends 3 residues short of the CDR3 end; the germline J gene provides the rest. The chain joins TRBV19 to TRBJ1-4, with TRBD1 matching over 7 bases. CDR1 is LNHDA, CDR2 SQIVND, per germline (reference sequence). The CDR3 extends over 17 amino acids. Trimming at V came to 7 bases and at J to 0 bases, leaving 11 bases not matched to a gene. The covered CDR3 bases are TGTGCCAGTACTAATCCGACAGGGATCACAACTAATGAAAAA. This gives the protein CASTNPTGITTNEK. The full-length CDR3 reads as CASTNPTGITTNEKLFF.

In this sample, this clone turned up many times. The sequenced CDR3 bases are TGCGCCAGCAAGGGTAGCGGGGCTAGCACAGATACG. It encodes CASKGSGASTDT. The entire CDR3 protein is CASKGSGASTDTQYF. V and J are TRBV5-1 and TRBJ2-3, with TRBD2 matching 8 bases. The observed sequence ends 3 residues before the CDR3 terminus, with the missing tail filled in from the germline J gene. The CDR3 sequence is 15 residues long. Looked up from germline, CDR1 is SGHRS and CDR2 is YFSETQ. V trimming: 6 bases; J trimming: 0 bases; junction bases outside the gene matches: 6.

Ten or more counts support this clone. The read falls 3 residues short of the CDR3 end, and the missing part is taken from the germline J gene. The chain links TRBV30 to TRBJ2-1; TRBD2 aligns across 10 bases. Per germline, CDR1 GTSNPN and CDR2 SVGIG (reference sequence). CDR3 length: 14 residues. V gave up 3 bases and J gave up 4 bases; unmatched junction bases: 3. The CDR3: CAWSGLAEYNEQFF. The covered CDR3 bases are TGTGCCTGGAGCGGACTAGCGGAGTACAATGAG.

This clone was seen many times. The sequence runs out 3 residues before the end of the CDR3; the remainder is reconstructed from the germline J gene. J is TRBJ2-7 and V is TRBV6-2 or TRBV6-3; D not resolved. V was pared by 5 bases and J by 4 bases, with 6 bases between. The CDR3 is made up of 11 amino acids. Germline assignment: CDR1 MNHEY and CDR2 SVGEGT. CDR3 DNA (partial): TGTGCCAGCAGTCCAGCGTACGAG. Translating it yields CASSPAYE. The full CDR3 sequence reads CASSPAYEQYF.

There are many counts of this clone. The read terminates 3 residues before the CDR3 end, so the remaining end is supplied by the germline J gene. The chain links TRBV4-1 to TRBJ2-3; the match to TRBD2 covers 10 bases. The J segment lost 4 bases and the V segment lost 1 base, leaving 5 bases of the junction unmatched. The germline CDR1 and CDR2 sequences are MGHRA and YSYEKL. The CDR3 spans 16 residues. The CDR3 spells CASSQAASGSADTQYF. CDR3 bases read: TGCGCCAGCAGCCAAGCGGCTAGCGGGAGTGCAGATACG.

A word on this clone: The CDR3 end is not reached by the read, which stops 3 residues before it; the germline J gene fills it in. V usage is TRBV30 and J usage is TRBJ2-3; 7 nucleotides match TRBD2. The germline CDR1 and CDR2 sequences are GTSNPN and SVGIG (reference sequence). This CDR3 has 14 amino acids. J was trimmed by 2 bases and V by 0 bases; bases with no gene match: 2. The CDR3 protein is CAWSVLADTDTQYF. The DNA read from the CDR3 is TGTGCCTGGAGTGTGCTAGCGGACACAGATACG.

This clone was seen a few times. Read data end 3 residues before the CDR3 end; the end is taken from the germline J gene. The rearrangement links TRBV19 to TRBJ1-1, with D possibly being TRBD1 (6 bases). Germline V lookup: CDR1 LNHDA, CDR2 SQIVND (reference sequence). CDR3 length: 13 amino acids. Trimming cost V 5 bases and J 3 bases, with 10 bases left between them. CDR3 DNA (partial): TGTGCCAGTAGTGCCGGGACACACACTGAA. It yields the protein CASSAGTHTE. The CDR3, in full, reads CASSAGTHTEAFF.

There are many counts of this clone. The CDR3 loop is CASSPRTGVNTDTQYF. The CDR3 DNA, read in part, is TGTGCCAGCAGTCCCCGTACGGGGGTAAACACAGATACG. V is TRBV28 and J is TRBJ2-3, with a tentative D call TRBD2 (6 bases). With the read ending 3 residues before the CDR3 end, the germline J gene is used to fill in that end. The length of the CDR3 is 16 residues. Trimming pared 5 bases from V and 2 bases from J, leaving 17 bases between. Germline V CDR1 and CDR2: MDHEN, SYDVKM.

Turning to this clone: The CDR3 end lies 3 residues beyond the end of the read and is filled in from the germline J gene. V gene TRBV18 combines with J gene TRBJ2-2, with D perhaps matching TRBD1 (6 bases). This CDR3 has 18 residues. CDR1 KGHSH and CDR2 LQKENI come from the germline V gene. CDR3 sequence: CASSPPQGHLPTNEKLFF. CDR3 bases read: TGTGCCAGCTCACCACCCCAGGGGCACCTTCCAACTAATGAAAAG. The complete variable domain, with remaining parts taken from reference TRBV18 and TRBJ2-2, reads NAGVMQNPRHLVRRRGQEARLRCSPMKGHSHVYWYRQLPEEGLKFMVYLQKENIIDESGMPKERFSAEFPKEGPSILRIQQVVRGDSAAYFCASSPPQGHLPTNEKLFFGEGSRLTVL.

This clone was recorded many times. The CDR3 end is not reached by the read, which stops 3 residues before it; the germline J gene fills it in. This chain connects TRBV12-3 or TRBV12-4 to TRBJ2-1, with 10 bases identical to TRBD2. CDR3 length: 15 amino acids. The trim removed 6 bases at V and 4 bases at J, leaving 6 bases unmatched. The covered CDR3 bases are TGTGCCAGCAGAGGACTAGCGGAGACTTACAATGAG. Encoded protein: CASRGLAETYNE. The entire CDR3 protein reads CASRGLAETYNEQFF.

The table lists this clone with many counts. The CDR3 here is CAWAPTGHTEAFF. The CDR3 bases that were read are TGTGCCTGGGCCCCGACAGGACACACTGAA. The chain joins TRBV30 to TRBJ1-1; a possible D gene is TRBD1 (6 bases). The read stops 3 residues short of the end of the CDR3; the missing end is completed from the germline J gene. V was shortened by 5 bases and J by 3 bases, with 13 bases between the two germline ends. Per the germline V gene, CDR1 is GTSNPN and CDR2 is SVGIG (reference sequence). CDR3 length: 13 residues. Full variable domain (remainder filled in from reference TRBV30 and TRBJ1-1): SQTIHQWPATLVQPVGSPLSLECTVEGTSNPNLYWYRQAAGRGLQLLFYSVGIGQISSEVPQNLSASRPQDRQFILSSKKLLLSDSGFYLCAWAPTGHTEAFFGQGTRLTVV.

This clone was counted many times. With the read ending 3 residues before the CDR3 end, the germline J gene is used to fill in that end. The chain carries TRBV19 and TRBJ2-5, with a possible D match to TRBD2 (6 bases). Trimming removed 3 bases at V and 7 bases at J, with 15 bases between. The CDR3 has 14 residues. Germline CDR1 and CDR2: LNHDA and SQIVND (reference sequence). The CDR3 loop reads CASSIRRPGGTQYF. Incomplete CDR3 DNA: TGTGCCAGTAGTATTCGCCGACCCGGGGGGACC.

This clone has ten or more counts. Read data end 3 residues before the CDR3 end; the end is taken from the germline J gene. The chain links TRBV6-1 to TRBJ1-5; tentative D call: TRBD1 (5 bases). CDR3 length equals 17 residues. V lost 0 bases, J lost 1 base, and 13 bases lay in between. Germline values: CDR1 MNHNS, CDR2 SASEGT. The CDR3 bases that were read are TGTGCCAGCAGTGAAGCGACAGAATATAGAAGCAATCAGCCC. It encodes CASSEATEYRSNQP. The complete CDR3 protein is CASSEATEYRSNQPQHF.

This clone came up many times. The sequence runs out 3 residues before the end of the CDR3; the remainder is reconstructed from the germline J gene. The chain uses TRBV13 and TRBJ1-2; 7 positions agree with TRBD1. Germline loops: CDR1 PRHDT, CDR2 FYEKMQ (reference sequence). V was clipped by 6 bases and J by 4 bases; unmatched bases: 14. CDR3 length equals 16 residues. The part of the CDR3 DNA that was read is TGTGCCAGCAGTCAAGACGACAGGGACCGGGTCTATGGC. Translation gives CASSQDDRDRVYG. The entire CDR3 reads CASSQDDRDRVYGYTF.

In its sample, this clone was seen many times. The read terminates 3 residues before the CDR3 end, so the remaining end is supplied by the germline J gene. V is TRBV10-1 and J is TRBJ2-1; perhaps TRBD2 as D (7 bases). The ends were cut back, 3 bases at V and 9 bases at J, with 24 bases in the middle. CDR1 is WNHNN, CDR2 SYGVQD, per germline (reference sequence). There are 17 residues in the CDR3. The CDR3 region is CASSEGGGQSNHVEQFF. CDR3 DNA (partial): TGCGCCAGCAGTGAAGGGGGAGGGCAGTCGAACCATGTTGAG.

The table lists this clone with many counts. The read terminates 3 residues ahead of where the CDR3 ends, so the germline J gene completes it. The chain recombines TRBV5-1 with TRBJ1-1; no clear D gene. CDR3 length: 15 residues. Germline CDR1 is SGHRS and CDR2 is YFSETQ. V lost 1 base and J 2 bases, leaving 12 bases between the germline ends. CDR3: CASSLIPGGNTEAFF. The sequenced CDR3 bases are TGCGCCAGCAGCTTGATACCAGGTGGAAACACTGAA.

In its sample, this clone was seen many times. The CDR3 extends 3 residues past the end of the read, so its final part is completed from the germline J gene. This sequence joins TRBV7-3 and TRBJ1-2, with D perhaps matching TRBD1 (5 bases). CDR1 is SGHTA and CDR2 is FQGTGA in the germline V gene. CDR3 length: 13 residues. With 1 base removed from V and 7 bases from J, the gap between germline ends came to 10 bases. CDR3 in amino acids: CASSLSQGGGYTF. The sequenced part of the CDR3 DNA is TGTGCCAGCAGCTTAAGCCAGGGCGGTGGC.

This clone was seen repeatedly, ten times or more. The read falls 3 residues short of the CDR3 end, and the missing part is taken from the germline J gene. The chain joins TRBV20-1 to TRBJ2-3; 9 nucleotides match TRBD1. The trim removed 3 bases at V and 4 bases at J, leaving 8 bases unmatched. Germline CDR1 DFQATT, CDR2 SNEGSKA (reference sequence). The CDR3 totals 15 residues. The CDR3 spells CSASGGGQGADTQYF. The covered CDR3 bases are TGCAGTGCTAGCGGAGGGGGACAGGGCGCAGATACG.

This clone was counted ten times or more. The part of the CDR3 DNA that was read is TGCAGTGCCCGAACAGGGGGAGGAGGCACAGATACG. Its protein product is CSARTGGGGTDT. The whole CDR3 protein is CSARTGGGGTDTQYF. This chain joins TRBV20-1 and TRBJ2-3, with 8 bases aligning to TRBD1. The sequenced fragment ends 3 residues before the CDR3 boundary, so the rest is inferred from the germline J gene. The germline V gene has CDR1 DFQATT and CDR2 SNEGSKA (reference sequence). The CDR3 spans 15 residues. With V trimmed by 6 bases and J by 1 base, 9 bases remained unmatched.

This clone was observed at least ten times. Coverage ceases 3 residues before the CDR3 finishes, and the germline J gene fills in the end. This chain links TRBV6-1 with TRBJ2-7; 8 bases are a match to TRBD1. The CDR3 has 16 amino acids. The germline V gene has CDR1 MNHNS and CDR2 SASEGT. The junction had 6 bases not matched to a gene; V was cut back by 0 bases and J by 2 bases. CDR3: CASSEAGTGVPYEQYF. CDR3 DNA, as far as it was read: TGTGCCAGCAGTGAAGCGGGGACAGGTGTCCCCTACGAG.

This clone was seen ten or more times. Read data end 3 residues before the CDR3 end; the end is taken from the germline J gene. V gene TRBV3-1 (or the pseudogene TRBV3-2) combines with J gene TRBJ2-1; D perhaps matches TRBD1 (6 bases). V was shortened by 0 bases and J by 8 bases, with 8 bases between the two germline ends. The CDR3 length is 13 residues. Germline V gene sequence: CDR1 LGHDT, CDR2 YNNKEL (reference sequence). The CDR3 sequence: CASSQDPGDEQFF. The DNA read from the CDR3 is TGTGCCAGCAGCCAAGATCCAGGGGATGAG.

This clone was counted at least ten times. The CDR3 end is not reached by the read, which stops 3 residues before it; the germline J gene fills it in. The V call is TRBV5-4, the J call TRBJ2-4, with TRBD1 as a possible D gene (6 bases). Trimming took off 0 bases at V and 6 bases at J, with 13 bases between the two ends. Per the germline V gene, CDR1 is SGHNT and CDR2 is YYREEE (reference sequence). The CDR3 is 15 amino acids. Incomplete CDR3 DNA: TGTGCCAGCAGCTTGGCCTGGGGGCCGGGAAACATT. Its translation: CASSLAWGPGNI. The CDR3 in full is CASSLAWGPGNIQYF. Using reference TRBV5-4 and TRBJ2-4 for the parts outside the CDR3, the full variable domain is ETGVTQSPTHLIKTRGQQVTLRCSSQSGHNTVSWYQQALGQGPQFIFQYYREEENGRGNFPPRFSGLQFPNYSSELNVNALELDDSALYLCASSLAWGPGNIQYFGAGTRLSVL.

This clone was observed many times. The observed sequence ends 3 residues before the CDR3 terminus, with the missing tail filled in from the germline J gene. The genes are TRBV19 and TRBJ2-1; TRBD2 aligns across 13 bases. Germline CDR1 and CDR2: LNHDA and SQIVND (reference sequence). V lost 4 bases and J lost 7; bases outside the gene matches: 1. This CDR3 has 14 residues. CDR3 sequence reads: CASSTLAGGNEQFF. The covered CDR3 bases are TGTGCCAGTAGTACACTAGCGGGGGGGAATGAG. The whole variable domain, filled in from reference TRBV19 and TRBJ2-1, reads DGGITQSPKYLFRKEGQNVTLSCEQNLNHDAMYWYRQDPGQGLRLIYYSQIVNDFQKGDIAEGYSVSREKKESFPLTVTSAQKNPTAFYLCASSTLAGGNEQFFGPGTRLTVL.

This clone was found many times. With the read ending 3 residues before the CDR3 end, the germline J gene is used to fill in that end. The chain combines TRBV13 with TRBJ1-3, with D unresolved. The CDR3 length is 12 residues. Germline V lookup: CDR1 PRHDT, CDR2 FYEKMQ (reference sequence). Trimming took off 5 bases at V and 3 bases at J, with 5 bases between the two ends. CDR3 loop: CASSGLGNTIYF. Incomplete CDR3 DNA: TGTGCCAGCAGCGGACTTGGAAACACC.

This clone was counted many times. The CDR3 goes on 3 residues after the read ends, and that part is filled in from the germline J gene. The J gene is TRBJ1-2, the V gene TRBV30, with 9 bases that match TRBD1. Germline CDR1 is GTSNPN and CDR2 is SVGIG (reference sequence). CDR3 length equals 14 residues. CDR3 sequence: CAWSVGGTGIGYTF. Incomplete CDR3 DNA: TGTGCCTGGAGTGTAGGAGGGACAGGGATAGGC.

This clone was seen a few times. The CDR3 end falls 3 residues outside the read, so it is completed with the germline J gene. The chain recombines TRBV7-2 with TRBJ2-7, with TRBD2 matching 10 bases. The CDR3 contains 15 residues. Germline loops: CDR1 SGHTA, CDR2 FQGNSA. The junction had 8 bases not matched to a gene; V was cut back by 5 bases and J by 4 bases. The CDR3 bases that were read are TGTGCCAGCAGCCTCCGGACTAGCGGCGAATACGAG. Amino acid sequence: CASSLRTSGEYE. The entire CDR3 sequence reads CASSLRTSGEYEQYF.